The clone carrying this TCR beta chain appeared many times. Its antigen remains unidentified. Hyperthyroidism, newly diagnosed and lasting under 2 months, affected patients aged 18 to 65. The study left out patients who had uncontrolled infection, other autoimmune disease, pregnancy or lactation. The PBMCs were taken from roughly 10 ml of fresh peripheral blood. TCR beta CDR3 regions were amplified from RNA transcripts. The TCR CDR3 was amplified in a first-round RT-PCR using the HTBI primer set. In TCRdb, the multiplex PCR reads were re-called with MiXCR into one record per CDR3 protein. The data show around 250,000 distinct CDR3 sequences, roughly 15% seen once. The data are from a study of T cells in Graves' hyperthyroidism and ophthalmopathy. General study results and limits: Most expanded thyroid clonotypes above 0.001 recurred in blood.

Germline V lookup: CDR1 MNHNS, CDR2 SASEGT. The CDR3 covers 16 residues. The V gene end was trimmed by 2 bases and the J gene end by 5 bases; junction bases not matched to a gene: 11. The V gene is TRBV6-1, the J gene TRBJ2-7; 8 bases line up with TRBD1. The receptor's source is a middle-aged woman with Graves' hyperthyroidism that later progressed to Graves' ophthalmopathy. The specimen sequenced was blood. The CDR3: CASSESLAGGGHEQYF. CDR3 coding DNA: TGTGCCAGCAGTGAAAGCTTGGCAGGGGGCGGACACGAGCAGTACTTC.